This T cell receptor beta chain was found in a study of spatial heterogeneity in lung cancer (dated by TCRdb to about 2019). For the study in its entirety: Beta-chain transcripts were consistently detected in greater numbers than alpha-chain transcripts, which likely reflects a higher abundance of beta-chain transcripts. Nonsynonymous mutation counts, determined by whole-exome sequencing of tumor tissue, were related to TCR repertoire features. Both alpha and beta chains were TCR-sequenced in samples taken at surgery, namely 220 tumor regions, fewer than 80 matched nontumor lung samples and 45 to 60 PBMC samples. The study quantitatively compared TCR alpha and beta repertoires across multiple tumor regions, matched nontumor lung and blood in non-small cell lung cancer. In the raw uncorrected reads, each unique combination of TCR and UMI appeared on average more than ten times.

V ends up 9 bases short and J 6 bases short, with an unmatched junction base count of 7. Its CDR3 holds 13 amino acids, cysteine through phenylalanine. The kept DNA is CDR3 alone, 39 bases in frame from the first base. The germline V gene encodes CDR1 SNHLY and CDR2 FYNNEI. Libraries came from 5' RACE. Data came from a NextSeq 500. The TCR library protocol attached a unique molecular identifier to each TCR cDNA molecule to allow correction of PCR and sequencing errors. The paper's data handling went like this. TCR identification, UMI-based error correction and CDR3 extraction were performed with Decombinator tools. Expanded TCRs were defined as those above a frequency of 2 per 1,000, corresponding to the top 1% of the tumor frequency distribution. Renyi diversity was computed with the R vegan package after each repertoire had been subsampled 100 times to 5,000 TCRs. CDR3 similarity networks were constructed using string-kernel similarity of amino acid triplets, with links drawn between CDR3s whose pairwise similarity was above 0.82. TCRdb trimmed the raw reads at Q25, called clones with MiXCR and kept productive beta chains. Each entry merges the rows of one CDR3 protein and shows their most common DNA and genes. These V and J calls rely on TCRdb rather than the paper's analysis. The sample yields approximately 11,000 distinct CDR3 sequences; roughly 4% were counted once. The top ten clonotypes cover over 6.5% of the sample.

Taken with the paper, the label for time point translates to: sample taken at primary tumor resection. Without any cell sorting, TCR sequencing was performed on whole RNA extracted either from tumor and nontumor lung tissue or from cryopreserved PBMC samples. Donors were approximately 72 patients with early-stage, untreated non-small cell lung cancer from the lung TRACERx cohort. Only patients with enough RNA available from two or more tumor regions were chosen for TCR sequencing. Before being selected, tumor and adjacent nontumor lung specimens were reviewed by a lung pathologist. A word on this clonotype: The clone's antigen remains unknown. Base qualities are not recorded, but no much larger clone differs from it by a single base. Because this beta chain is a stray read in a library intended to capture alpha chains, its abundance should not be given much weight.

Here is what the overall study found, with its caveats: Confirming at a functional level the hypothesis that regional TCRs recognize regional mutations was considered to require additional single-cell paired TCR alpha and beta sequencing.

The source of this sequence is a male donor with early-stage non-small cell lung cancer. The sequenced sample was normal lung tissue next to the tumor, obtained at surgery. The sequence links TRBV2 to TRBJ2-7; 11 of the junction bases match TRBD1. The sequenced DNA is TGTGCCAGGGGGACAGGGGGTCTCGCCGAGCAGTACTTC. It encodes CARGTGGLAEQYF.